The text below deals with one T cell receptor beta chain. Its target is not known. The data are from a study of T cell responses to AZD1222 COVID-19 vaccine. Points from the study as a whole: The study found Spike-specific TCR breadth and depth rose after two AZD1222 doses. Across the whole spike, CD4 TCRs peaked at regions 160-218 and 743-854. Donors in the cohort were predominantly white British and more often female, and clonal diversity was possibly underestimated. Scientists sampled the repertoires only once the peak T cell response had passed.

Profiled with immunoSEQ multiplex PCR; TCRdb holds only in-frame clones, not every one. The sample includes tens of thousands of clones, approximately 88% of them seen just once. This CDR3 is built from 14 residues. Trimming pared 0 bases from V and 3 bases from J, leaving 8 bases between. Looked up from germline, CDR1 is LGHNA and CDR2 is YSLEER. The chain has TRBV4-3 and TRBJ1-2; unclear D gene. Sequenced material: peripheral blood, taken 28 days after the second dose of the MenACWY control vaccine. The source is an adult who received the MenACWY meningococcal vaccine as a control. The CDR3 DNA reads TGCGCCAGCAGCCAAGAAGGGTCCCACTATGGCTACACCTTC. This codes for CASSQEGSHYGYTF.